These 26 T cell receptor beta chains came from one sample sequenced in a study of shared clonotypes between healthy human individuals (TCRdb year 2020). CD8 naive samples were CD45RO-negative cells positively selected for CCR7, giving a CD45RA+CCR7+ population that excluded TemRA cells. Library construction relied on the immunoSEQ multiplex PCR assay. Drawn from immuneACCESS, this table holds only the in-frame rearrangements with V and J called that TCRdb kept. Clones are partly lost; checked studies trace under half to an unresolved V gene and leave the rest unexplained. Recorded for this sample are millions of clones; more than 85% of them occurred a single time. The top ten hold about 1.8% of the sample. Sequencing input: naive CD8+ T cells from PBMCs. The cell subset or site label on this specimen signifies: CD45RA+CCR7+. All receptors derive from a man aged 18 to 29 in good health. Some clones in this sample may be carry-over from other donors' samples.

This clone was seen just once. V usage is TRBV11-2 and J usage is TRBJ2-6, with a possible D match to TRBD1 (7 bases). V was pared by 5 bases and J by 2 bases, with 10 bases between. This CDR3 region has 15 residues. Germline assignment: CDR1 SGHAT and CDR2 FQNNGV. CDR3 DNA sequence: TGTGCCAGCAGCCGGAGGGGGCCTGGGGCCAACGTCCTGACTTTC. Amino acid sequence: CASSRRGPGANVLTF.

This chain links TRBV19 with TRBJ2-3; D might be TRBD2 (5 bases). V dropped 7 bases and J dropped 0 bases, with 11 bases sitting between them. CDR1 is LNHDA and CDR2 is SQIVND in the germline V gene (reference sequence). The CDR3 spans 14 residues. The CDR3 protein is CASKVRGSTDTQYF. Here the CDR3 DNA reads TGTGCCAGTAAGGTGAGAGGGAGCACAGATACGCAGTATTTT.

The CDR3: CASSQGGPNEQFF. DNA for the CDR3: TGCGCCAGCAGCCAGGGGGGTCCTAATGAGCAGTTCTTC. This sequence joins TRBV4-1 and TRBJ2-1, with D maybe TRBD2 (6 bases). This CDR3 spans 13 amino acids. From germline, CDR1 is MGHRA and CDR2 YSYEKL. V lost 3 bases, J lost 7 bases, and 10 bases lay in between.

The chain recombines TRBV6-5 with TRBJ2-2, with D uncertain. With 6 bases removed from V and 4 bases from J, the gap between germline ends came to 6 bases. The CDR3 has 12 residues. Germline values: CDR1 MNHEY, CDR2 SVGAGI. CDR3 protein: CASSLPTGELFF. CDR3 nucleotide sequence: TGTGCCAGCAGCCTCCCCACCGGGGAGCTGTTTTTT.

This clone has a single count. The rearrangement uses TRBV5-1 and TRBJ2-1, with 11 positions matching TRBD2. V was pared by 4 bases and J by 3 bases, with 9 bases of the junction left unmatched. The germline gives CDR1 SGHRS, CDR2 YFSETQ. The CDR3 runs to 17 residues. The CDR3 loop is CASSPGMTSGNYNEQFF. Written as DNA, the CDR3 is TGCGCCAGCAGCCCGGGCATGACTAGCGGGAACTACAATGAGCAGTTCTTC.

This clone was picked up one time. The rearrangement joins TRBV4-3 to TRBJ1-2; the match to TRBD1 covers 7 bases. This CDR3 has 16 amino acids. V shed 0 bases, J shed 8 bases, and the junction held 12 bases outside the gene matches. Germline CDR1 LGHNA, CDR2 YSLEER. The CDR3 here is CASSQEAGDSPPGYTF. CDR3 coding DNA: TGCGCCAGCAGCCAAGAGGCGGGGGACAGCCCGCCCGGCTACACCTTC.

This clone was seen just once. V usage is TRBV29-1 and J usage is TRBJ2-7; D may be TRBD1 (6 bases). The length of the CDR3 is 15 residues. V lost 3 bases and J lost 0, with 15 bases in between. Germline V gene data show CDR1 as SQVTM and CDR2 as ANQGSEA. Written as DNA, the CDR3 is TGCAGCGTTGATCGAGTAGGACAGAGCTCCTACGAGCAGTACTTC. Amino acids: CSVDRVGQSSYEQYF.

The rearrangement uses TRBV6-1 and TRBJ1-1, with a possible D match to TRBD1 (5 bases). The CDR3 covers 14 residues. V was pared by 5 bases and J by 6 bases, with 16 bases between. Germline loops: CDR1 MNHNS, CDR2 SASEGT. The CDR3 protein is CASSLRQLRPEAFF. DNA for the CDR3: TGTGCCAGCAGTTTACGACAGCTACGTCCTGAAGCTTTCTTT.

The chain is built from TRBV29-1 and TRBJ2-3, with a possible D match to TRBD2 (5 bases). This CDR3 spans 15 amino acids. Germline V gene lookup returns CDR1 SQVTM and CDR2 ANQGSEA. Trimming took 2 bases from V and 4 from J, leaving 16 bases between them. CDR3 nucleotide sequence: TGCAGCGTTGAATCCCCCCTTGGAGGTCCAGATACGCAGTATTTT. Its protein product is CSVESPLGGPDTQYF.

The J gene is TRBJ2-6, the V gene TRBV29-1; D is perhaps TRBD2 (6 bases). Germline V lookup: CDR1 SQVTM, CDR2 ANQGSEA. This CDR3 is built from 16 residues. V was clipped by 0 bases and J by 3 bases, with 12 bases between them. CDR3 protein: CSVEEWGVSGANVLTF. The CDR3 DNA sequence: TGCAGCGTTGAAGAATGGGGGGTTAGTGGGGCCAACGTCCTGACTTTC.

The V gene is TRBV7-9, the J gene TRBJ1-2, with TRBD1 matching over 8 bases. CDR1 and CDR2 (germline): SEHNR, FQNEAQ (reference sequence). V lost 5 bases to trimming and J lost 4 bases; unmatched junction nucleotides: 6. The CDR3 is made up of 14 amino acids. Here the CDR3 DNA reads TGTGCCAGCAGCATCTCCGGGACAGGCTATGGCTACACCTTC. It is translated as CASSISGTGYGYTF.

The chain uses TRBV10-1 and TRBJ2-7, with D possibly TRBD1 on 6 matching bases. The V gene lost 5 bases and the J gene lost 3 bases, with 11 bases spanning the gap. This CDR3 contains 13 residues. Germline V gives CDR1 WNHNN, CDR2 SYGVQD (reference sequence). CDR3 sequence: CASSSSGVYEQYF. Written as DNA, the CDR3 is TGCGCCAGCAGTTCGTCAGGGGTCTACGAGCAGTACTTC.

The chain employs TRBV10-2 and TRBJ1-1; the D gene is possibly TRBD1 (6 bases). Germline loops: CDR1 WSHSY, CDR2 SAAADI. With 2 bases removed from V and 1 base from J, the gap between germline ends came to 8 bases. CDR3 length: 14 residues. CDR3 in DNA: TGCGCCAGCAGTGAGGGGGGCGAGAACACTGAAGCTTTCTTT. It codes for CASSEGGENTEAFF.

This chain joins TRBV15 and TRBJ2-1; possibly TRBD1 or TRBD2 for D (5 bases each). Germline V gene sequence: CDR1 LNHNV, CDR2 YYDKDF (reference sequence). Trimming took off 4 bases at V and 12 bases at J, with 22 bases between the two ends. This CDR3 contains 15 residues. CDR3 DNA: TGTGCCACCAGCAAGGGTTGGGGCGGGTCCTCAGGGCAGTTCTTC. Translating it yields CATSKGWGGSSGQFF.

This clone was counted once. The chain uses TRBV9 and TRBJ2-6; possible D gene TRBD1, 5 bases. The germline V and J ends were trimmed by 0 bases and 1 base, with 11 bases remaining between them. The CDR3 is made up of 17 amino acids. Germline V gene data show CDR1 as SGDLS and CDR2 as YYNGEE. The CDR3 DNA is TGTGCCAGCAGCGTAGAGCAGGGCTGGTCTGGGGCCAACGTCCTGACTTTC. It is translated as CASSVEQGWSGANVLTF. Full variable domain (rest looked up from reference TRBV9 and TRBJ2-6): DSGVTQTPKHLITATGQRVTLRCSPRSGDLSVYWYQQSLDQGLQFLIQYYNGEERAKGNILERFSAQQFPDLHSELNLSSLELGDSALYFCASSVEQGWSGANVLTFGAGSRLTVL.

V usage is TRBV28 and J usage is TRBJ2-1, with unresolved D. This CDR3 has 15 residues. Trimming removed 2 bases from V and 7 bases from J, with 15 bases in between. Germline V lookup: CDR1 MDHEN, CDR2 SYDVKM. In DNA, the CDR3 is TGTGCCAGCAGTTTACTGGGATCCCCCGGGAATGAGCAGTTCTTC. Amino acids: CASSLLGSPGNEQFF.

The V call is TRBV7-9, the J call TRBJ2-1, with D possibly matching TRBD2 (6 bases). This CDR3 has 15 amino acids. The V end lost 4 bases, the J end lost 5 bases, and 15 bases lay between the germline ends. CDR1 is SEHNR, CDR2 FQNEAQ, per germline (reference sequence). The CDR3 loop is CASSSLAEGNNEQFF. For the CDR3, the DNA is TGTGCCAGCAGCTCGTTAGCGGAAGGGAACAATGAGCAGTTCTTC.

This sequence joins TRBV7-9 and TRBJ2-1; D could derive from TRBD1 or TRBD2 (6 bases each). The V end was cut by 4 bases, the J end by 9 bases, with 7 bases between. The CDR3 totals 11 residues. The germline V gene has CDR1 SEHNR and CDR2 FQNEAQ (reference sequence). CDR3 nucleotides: TGTGCCAGCAGCTGGGGGGCTGAGCAGTTCTTC. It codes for CASSWGAEQFF.

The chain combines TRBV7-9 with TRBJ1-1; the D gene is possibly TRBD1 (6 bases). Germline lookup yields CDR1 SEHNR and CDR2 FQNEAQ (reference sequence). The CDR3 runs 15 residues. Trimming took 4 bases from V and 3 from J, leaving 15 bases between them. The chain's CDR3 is CASSSPDRIHTEAFF. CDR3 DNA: TGTGCCAGCAGCTCACCCGACAGGATTCACACTGAAGCTTTCTTT. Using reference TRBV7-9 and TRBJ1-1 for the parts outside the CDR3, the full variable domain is DTGVSQNPRHKITKRGQNVTFRCDPISEHNRLYWYRQTLGQGPEFLTYFQNEAQLEKSRLLSDRFSAERPKGSFSTLEIQRTEQGDSAMYLCASSSPDRIHTEAFFGQGTRLTVV.

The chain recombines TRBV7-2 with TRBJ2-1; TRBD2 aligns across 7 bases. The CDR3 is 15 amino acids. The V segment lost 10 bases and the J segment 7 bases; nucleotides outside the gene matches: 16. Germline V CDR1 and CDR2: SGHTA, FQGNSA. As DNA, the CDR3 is TGTGCCACCCCCCGCCACGGCGGGAGTCGGAATGAGCAGTTCTTC. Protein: CATPRHGGSRNEQFF. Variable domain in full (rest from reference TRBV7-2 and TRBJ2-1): GAGVSQSPSNKVTEKGKDVELRCDPISGHTALYWYRQSLGQGLEFLIYFQGNSAPDKSGLPSDRFSAERTGGSVSTLTIQRTQQEDSAVYLCATPRHGGSRNEQFFGPGTRLTVL.

The CDR3 spells CASSHAGDNYEQYF. The CDR3 DNA reads as TGCGCCAGCAGCCACGCCGGGGACAACTACGAGCAGTACTTC. This chain connects TRBV4-1 to TRBJ2-7, with D maybe TRBD1 (6 bases). The CDR3 spans 14 residues. CDR1 is MGHRA, CDR2 YSYEKL, per germline. Trimming stripped 3 bases from V and 3 bases from J, with 12 bases between.

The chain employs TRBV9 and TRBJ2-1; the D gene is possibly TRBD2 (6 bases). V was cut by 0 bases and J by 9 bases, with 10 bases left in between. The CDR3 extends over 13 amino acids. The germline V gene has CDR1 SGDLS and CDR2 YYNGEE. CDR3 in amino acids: CASSVEISGEQFF. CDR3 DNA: TGTGCCAGCAGCGTAGAGATTAGCGGTGAGCAGTTCTTC.

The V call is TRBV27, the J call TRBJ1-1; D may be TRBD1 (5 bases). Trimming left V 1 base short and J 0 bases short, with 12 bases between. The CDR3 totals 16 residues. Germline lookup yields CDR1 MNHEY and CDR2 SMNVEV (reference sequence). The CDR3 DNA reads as TGTGCCAGCAGTTTATATGGAGGGGTCGTGAACACTGAAGCTTTCTTT. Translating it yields CASSLYGGVVNTEAFF.

This CDR3 reads CASGPGRFGGAIMDTEAFF. The CDR3 nucleotides are TGCGCCAGCGGCCCCGGTCGGTTCGGCGGGGCTATCATGGACACTGAAGCTTTCTTT. V and J are TRBV5-1 and TRBJ1-1; D may be TRBD1 (5 bases). Trimming shortened V by 7 bases and J by 3 bases, and 31 bases separated the two germline ends. Looked up from germline, CDR1 is SGHRS and CDR2 is YFSETQ. The CDR3 length is 19 residues.

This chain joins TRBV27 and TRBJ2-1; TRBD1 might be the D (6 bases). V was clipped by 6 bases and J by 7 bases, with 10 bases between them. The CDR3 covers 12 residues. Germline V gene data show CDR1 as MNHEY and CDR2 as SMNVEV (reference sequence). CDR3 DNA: TGTGCCAGCAGCAAAGGGGGTAATGAGCAGTTCTTC. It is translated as CASSKGGNEQFF.

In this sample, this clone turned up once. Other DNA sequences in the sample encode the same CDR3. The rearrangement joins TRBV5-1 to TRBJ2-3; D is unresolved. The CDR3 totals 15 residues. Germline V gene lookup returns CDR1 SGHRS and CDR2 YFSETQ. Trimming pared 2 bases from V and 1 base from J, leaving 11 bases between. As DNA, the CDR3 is TGCGCCAGCAGCTTCGGCCAAGGGCGCACAGATACGCAGTATTTT. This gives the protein CASSFGQGRTDTQYF.